This T cell receptor beta chain was documented in a study of blood T cell repertoires in COVID-19. CDR1 SGHRS and CDR2 YFSETQ come from the germline V gene. The CDR3 is 14 residues long. Trimming pared 7 bases from V and 0 bases from J, leaving 13 bases between. Sequenced by immunoSEQ multiplex PCR; TCRdb stores in-frame clones only, minus some. The data show about 320,000 clones, 87% seen once. Individuals aged about 18 to 89 years were recruited from about two dozen US areas. The chain couples TRBV5-1 to TRBJ1-1; D possibly corresponds to TRBD1 (5 bases). The sequence came from a woman under 30 who had recovered from COVID-19. Source material: PBMCs or T cells enriched from blood (not recorded which). This CDR3 is CASSWGGVNTEAFF. The CDR3 DNA is TGCGCCAGCTCGTGGGGAGGGGTGAACACTGAAGCTTTCTTT.